Listed here is a single T cell receptor (beta chain). The antigen it binds to is not known. Base qualities are not provided; no much larger clone lies one nucleotide away. The sample is drawn from a study of T cell changes during pregnancy in multiple sclerosis (dated by TCRdb to the late 2010s). For the wider study: The study examined how the T cell repertoire changed over the course of pregnancy in women with multiple sclerosis.

The CDR3 holds 16 amino acids from the cysteine to the phenylalanine. Just CDR3 DNA is preserved here, 48 bases in frame from base 1. According to the germline V gene, CDR1 reads SGHAT and CDR2 reads FQNNGV. V is cut back by 1 base and J by 6 bases, with 4 bases in the junction unmatched. Library generation was performed with the immunoSEQ multiplex PCR assay. TCRdb stores this immuneACCESS table with in-frame sequences only. Part of the clones is absent; in the studies checked, under half of the shortfall reflects unresolved V genes, and no reason is known for the rest. In all, the sample holds some 44,000 clones, and around 90% of those were seen once. The ten largest clones take up around 0.7% of the sample.

The V and J genes are TRBV11-2 and TRBJ2-1; 12 central bases correspond to TRBD2. This TCR was sampled from a female donor with multiple sclerosis, enrolled in a pregnancy study. The sequences come from CD4+ T cells from peripheral blood mononuclear cells, collected before pregnancy. The DNA sequence is given as TGTGCCAGCAGCTTAGCGGCTAGCGGGAGGGTCAATGAGCAGTTCTTC. This sequence encodes CASSLAASGRVNEQFF.